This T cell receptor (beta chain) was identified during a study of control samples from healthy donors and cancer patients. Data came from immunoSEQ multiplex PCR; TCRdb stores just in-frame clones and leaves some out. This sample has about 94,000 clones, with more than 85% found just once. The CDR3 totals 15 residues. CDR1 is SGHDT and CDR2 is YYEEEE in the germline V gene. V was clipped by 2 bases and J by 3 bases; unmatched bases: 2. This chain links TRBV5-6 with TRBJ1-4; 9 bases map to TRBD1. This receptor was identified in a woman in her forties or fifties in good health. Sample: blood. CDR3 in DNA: TGTGCCAGCAGCTTCGGACAGGGGTCTAATGAAAAACTGTTTTTT. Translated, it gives CASSFGQGSNEKLFF. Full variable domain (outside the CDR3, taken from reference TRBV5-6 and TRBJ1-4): DAGVTQSPTHLIKTRGQQVTLRCSPKSGHDTVSWYQQALGQGPQFIFQYYEEEERQRGNFPDRFSGHQFPNYSSELNVNALLLGDSALYLCASSFGQGSNEKLFFGSGTQLSVL.